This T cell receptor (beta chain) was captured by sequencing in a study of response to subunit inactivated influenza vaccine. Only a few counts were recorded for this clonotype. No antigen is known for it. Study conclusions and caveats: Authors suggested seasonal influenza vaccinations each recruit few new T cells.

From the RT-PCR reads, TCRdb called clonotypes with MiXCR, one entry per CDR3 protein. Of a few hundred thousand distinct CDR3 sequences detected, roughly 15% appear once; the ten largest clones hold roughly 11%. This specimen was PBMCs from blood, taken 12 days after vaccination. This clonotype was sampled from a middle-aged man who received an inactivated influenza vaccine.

For the CDR3, the DNA is TGTGCCAGCAGGATAGGGGGCTCCTACAATGAGCAGTTCTTC. As protein: CASRIGGSYNEQFF. The V call is TRBV5-5, the J call TRBJ2-1; a weak D match, TRBD1 (6 bases). V was pared by 5 bases and J by 0 bases, with 9 bases between. The CDR3 loop spans 14 amino acids. Germline-derived CDR1 and CDR2 are SGHKS and YYEKEE (reference sequence).